This T cell receptor beta chain came from a study of CD8 T cells in Susac syndrome. Across the study: Clinically active disease was present in over 5 of the sequenced Susac syndrome patients. Roughly eight of these patients were in remission.

RNA totalling about 0.45 to 1 ug underwent reverse transcription with random hexamers. TCRdb reanalysed the immunoSEQ multiplex PCR reads using MiXCR and keeps one entry per CDR3 protein. The repertoire includes about 80,000 distinct CDR3 sequences, roughly 91% of them detected once, and 0.4% to 0.55% sits in the top ten. TEMRA cells were enriched by FACS, and CD4+ and CD8+ T cells were negatively isolated. This clonotype was observed a few times. The antigen remains undetermined. Study-wide points: The study recognized that the number of individuals in its TCR sequencing and HLA analysis was relatively small.

The receptor's source is a human donor with Susac syndrome. What was sequenced was CD4+ T cells from PBMCs.

CDR3 amino acids: CASSPSLGTSSGKTQYF. The CDR3, as DNA: TGTGCCAGCAGCCCCAGCCTAGGTACTAGCTCGGGAAAGACCCAGTACTTC. The J gene is TRBJ2-5, the V gene TRBV7-2, with D perhaps matching TRBD2 (6 bases). CDR1 and CDR2 (germline): SGHTA, FQGNSA. CDR3 length: 17 residues. Trimming stripped 5 bases from V and 6 bases from J, with 25 bases between.